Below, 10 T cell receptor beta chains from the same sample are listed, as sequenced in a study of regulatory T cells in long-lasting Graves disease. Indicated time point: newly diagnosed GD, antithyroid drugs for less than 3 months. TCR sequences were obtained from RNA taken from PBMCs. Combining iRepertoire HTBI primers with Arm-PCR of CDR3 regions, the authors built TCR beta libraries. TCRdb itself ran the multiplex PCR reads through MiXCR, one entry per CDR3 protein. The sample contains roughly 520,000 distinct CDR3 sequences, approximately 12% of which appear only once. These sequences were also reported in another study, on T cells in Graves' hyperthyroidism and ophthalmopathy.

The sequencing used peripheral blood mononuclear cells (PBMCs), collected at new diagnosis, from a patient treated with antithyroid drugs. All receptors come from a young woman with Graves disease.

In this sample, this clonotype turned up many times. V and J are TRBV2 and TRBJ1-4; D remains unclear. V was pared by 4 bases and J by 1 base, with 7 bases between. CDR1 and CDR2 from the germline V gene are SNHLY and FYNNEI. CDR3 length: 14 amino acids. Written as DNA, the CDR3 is TGTGCCAGCAGTGTGAGGAGAACTAATGAAAAACTGTTTTTT. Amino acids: CASSVRRTNEKLFF. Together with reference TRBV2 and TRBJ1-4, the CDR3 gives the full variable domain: EPEVTQTPSHQVTQMGQEVILRCVPISNHLYFYWYRQILGQKVEFLVSFYNNEISEKSEIFDDQFSVERPDGSNFTLKIRSTKLEDSAMYFCASSVRRTNEKLFFGSGTQLSVL.

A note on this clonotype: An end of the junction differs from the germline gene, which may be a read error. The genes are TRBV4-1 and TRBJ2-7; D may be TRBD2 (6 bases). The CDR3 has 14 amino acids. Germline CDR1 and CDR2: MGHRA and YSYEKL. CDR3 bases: TGCGCCAGCAGGCAAGCCGGAGGGCCGGAAGAGCAGTACTTC. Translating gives CASRQAGGPEEQYF.

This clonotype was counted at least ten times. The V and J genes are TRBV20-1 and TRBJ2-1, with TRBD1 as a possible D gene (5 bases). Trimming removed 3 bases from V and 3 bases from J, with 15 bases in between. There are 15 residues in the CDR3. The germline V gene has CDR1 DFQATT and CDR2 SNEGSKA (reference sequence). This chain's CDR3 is CSASHPGKVYNEQFF. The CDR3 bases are TGCAGTGCTAGCCACCCAGGGAAGGTCTACAATGAGCAGTTCTTC.

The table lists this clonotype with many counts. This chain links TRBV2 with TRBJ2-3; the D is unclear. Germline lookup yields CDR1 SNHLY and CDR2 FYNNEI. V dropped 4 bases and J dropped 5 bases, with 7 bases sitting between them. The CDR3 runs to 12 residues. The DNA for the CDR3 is TGTGCCAGCAGTGTTTGGTTAGATACGCAGTATTTT. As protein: CASSVWLDTQYF.

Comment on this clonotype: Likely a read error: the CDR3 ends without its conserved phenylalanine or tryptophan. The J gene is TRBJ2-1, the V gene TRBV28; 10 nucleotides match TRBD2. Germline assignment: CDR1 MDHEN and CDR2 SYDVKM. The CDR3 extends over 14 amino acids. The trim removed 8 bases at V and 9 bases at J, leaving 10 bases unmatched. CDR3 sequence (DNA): TGTGCCAGCCTTACTAGCGGGAAGCAGGGTGAGCAGTTCTCC. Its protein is CASLTSGKQGEQFS.

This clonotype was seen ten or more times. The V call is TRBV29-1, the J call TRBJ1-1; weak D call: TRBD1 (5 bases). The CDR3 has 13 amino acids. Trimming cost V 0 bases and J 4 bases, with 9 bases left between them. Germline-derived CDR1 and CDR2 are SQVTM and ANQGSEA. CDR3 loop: CSVEEGGGTEAFF. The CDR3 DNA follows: TGCAGCGTTGAAGAGGGGGGAGGCACTGAAGCTTTCTTT.

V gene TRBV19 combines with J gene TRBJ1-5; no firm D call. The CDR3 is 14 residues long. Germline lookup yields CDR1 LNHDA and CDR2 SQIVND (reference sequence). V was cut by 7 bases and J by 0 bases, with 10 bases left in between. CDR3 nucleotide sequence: TGTGCCAGTACCCAAGTCCTTAGCAATCAGCCCCAGCATTTT. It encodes CASTQVLSNQPQHF. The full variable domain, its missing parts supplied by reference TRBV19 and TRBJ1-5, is DGGITQSPKYLFRKEGQNVTLSCEQNLNHDAMYWYRQDPGQGLRLIYYSQIVNDFQKGDIAEGYSVSREKKESFPLTVTSAQKNPTAFYLCASTQVLSNQPQHFGDGTRLSIL.

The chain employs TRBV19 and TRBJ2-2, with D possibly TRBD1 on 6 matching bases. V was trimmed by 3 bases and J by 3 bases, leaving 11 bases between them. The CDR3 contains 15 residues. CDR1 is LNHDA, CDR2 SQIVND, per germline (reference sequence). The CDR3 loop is CASSILPGDTGELFF. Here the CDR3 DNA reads TGTGCCAGTAGTATCCTACCAGGGGACACCGGGGAGCTGTTTTTT. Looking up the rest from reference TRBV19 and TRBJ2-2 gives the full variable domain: DGGITQSPKYLFRKEGQNVTLSCEQNLNHDAMYWYRQDPGQGLRLIYYSQIVNDFQKGDIAEGYSVSREKKESFPLTVTSAQKNPTAFYLCASSILPGDTGELFFGEGSRLTVL.

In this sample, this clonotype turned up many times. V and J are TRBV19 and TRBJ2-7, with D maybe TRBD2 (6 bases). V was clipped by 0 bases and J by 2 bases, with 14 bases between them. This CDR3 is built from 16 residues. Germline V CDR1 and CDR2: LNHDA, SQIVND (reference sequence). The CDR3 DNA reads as TGTGCCAGTAGTATAGATGCTAGCGCGACCGCCTACGAGCAGTACTTC. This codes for CASSIDASATAYEQYF.

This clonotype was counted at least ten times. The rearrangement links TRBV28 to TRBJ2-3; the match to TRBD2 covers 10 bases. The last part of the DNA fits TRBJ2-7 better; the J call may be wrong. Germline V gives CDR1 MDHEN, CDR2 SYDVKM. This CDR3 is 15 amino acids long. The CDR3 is CASSLSLAGDHEQYF. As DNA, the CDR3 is TGTGCCAGCAGTTTATCTCTAGCGGGAGACCACGAGCAGTACTTC.